Each of the 20 T cell receptor beta chains below was sequenced from the same sample in a study of blood T cell repertoires in COVID-19. Only in-frame clones appear in the TCRdb table, and some are missing; sequencing was by immunoSEQ multiplex PCR. The table has around 24,000 clones, nearly 90% seen once; the top ten hold over 1.5%. Sequenced material: peripheral blood. The receptors here all came from a woman between 55 and 75 years old with active COVID-19.

The CDR3 DNA reads TGTGCCAGCAGCTTAGATAGAAACATTCAGTACTTC. This encodes CASSLDRNIQYF. The chain links TRBV11-2 to TRBJ2-4; unclear D gene. The germline V and J ends were trimmed by 0 bases and 6 bases, with 3 bases remaining between them. This CDR3 has 12 residues. Germline V gene data show CDR1 as SGHAT and CDR2 as FQNNGV.

This sequence joins TRBV2 and TRBJ1-1, with 10 bases lining up with TRBD1. V lost 8 bases, J lost 5 bases, and 11 bases stayed unmatched. The CDR3 has 15 residues. Germline V gene data show CDR1 as SNHLY and CDR2 as FYNNEI. CDR3 protein: CASCRDRGYGTEAFF. The CDR3 DNA reads TGTGCCAGCTGCCGGGACAGGGGATACGGAACTGAAGCTTTCTTT.

The chain carries TRBV28 and TRBJ2-3, with 12 bases lining up with TRBD2. This CDR3 spans 20 amino acids. J lost 4 bases, V lost 3 bases, and 17 bases had no gene match. Germline lookup yields CDR1 MDHEN and CDR2 SYDVKM. CDR3 sequence (DNA): TGTGCCAGCAGTTTCGCCTCCCAGACCCTAGCGGGAGGGCCGGCAGATACGCAGTATTTT. Its translation is CASSFASQTLAGGPADTQYF.

This chain connects TRBV6-1 to TRBJ2-1; TRBD2 matches 9 bases. The CDR3 consists of 15 residues. CDR1 and CDR2 from the germline V gene are MNHNS and SASEGT. The junction had 8 bases not matched to a gene; V was cut back by 3 bases and J by 8 bases. CDR3 protein: CASSELAGLGHEQFF. The CDR3 DNA follows: TGTGCCAGCAGTGAGCTAGCGGGATTGGGGCATGAGCAGTTCTTC.

The chain combines TRBV6-6 with TRBJ2-3, with TRBD2 as a possible D gene (10 bases). This CDR3 is built from 19 residues. The V end was cut by 5 bases, the J end by 9 bases, with 33 bases between. Germline CDR1 is MNHNY and CDR2 is SVGAGI (reference sequence). The CDR3 region is CASSHRDRASGSPRGTQYF. In DNA form, the CDR3 reads TGTGCCAGCAGTCACCGGGACAGGGCTAGCGGGAGTCCCCGGGGGACGCAGTATTTT.

The chain carries TRBV2 and TRBJ2-5, with D possibly TRBD1 on 6 matching bases. The CDR3 extends over 17 amino acids. CDR1 is SNHLY, CDR2 FYNNEI, per germline. V shed 1 base and J shed 1 base, with 16 bases lying between them. The CDR3 reads CASSEEAGVIPQETQYF. The CDR3 DNA reads as TGTGCCAGCAGTGAAGAAGCAGGGGTTATACCCCAAGAGACCCAGTACTTC.

This clone has just a few counts. CDR3 sequence reads: CASAMGQGFRSPLHF. CDR3 in DNA: TGTGCCAGCGCAATGGGACAGGGATTCCGGTCACCCCTCCACTTT. This rearrangement joins TRBV7-8 to TRBJ1-6; 9 nucleotides align to TRBD1. Losses at the gene ends were 8 bases for V and 10 bases for J; bases not matched to a gene: 12. CDR1 and CDR2 from the germline V gene are SGHVS and FQNEAQ. The CDR3 consists of 15 residues. Full variable domain (rest looked up from reference TRBV7-8 and TRBJ1-6): GAGVSQSPRYKVAKRGQDVALRCDPISGHVSLFWYQQALGQGPEFLTYFQNEAQLDKSGLPSDRFFAERPEGSVSTLKIQRTQQEDSAVYLCASAMGQGFRSPLHFGNGTRLTVT.

This rearrangement joins TRBV10-3 to TRBJ2-5; 11 bases line up with TRBD2. This CDR3 comprises 17 residues. Germline V gene sequence: CDR1 ENHRY, CDR2 SYGVKD. Trimming cost V 4 bases and J 0 bases; bases outside gene matches: 7. The CDR3 reads CAISGPGTSGYQETQYF. DNA for the CDR3: TGTGCCATCAGTGGGCCAGGGACTAGCGGATACCAAGAGACCCAGTACTTC.

The chain employs TRBV19 and TRBJ2-7; 11 bases are a match to TRBD1. Germline values: CDR1 LNHDA, CDR2 SQIVND (reference sequence). There are 15 residues in the CDR3. The J segment lost 2 bases and the V segment lost 6 bases, leaving 6 bases of the junction unmatched. The DNA of the CDR3 is TGTGCCAGTAGCACACCGGGACAGGGGGCCTACGAGCAGTACTTC. Translated: CASSTPGQGAYEQYF.

The chain is built from TRBV5-4 and TRBJ2-2; 10 bases agree with TRBD1. V gave up 5 bases and J gave up 3 bases; unmatched junction bases: 4. Germline CDR1 reads SGHNT; CDR2 reads YYREEE (reference sequence). There are 15 residues in the CDR3. The CDR3 loop reads CASSRDRGDTGELFF. As DNA, the CDR3 is TGTGCCAGCAGTAGGGACAGGGGAGACACCGGGGAGCTGTTTTTT.

The chain employs TRBV5-4 and TRBJ2-7; D may be TRBD2 (5 bases). The CDR3 totals 14 residues. Trimming cost V 0 bases and J 2 bases, with 9 bases left between them. CDR1 is SGHNT, CDR2 YYREEE, per germline (reference sequence). CDR3 in DNA: TGTGCCAGCAGCTTGGGAGCGGAGACCTACGAGCAGTACTTC. This codes for CASSLGAETYEQYF.

This clone was detected only once. The chain carries TRBV15 and TRBJ2-7; 8 bases are shared with TRBD2. Looked up from germline, CDR1 is LNHNV and CDR2 is YYDKDF (reference sequence). The J segment lost 3 bases and the V segment lost 0 bases, leaving 7 bases of the junction unmatched. CDR3 length: 16 amino acids. The CDR3 nucleotides are TGTGCCACCAGCAGAGATCTAGCGGGTATGCTCTACGAGCAGTACTTC. Translating it yields CATSRDLAGMLYEQYF.

The chain has TRBV7-6 and TRBJ1-5; the D gene is possibly TRBD1 (5 bases). This CDR3 has 15 residues. Per the germline V gene, CDR1 is SGHVS and CDR2 is FNYEAQ. Trimming pared 1 base from V and 1 base from J, leaving 8 bases between. The DNA for the CDR3 is TGTGCCAGCAGCTTAGTGGCAGGGAGCAATCAGCCCCAGCATTTT. Its protein is CASSLVAGSNQPQHF.

Regarding this clone: Compared with germline, one end of the junction differs, possibly owing to a read error. The chain carries TRBV9 and TRBJ2-3; possibly TRBD1 for D (5 bases). The CDR3 is 16 residues long. Germline CDR1 reads SGDLS; CDR2 reads YYNGEE. This CDR3 is CASSWGRVSMTETQYF. CDR3 nucleotide sequence: TGTGCCAGCAGCTGGGGAAGGGTCTCAATGACAGAAACGCAGTATTTT. The full variable domain, its missing parts supplied by reference TRBV9 and TRBJ2-3, is DSGVTQTPKHLITATGQRVTLRCSPRSGDLSVYWYQQSLDQGLQFLIQYYNGEERAKGNILERFSAQQFPDLHSELNLSSLELGDSALYFCASSWGRVSMTETQYFGPGTRLTVL.

There are a few counts of this clone. The rearrangement joins TRBV5-5 to TRBJ2-1; tentative D call: TRBD1 (6 bases). Trimming left V 0 bases short and J 0 bases short, with 19 bases between. This CDR3 has 19 amino acids. Looked up from germline, CDR1 is SGHKS and CDR2 is YYEKEE (reference sequence). This CDR3 reads CASSLGSKPTGPSYNEQFF. Here the CDR3 DNA reads TGTGCCAGCAGCTTGGGGTCCAAACCAACAGGGCCCTCCTACAATGAGCAGTTCTTC.

The chain recombines TRBV11-3 with TRBJ2-3; TRBD2 agrees at 7 bases. This CDR3 is 16 amino acids long. The germline V gene has CDR1 SGHNT and CDR2 YENEEA. J lost 4 bases, V lost 4 bases, and 11 bases had no gene match. CDR3 coding DNA: TGTGCCAGCAGCTCGACTAGCATCGTGGGCGCAGATACGCAGTATTTT. It specifies CASSSTSIVGADTQYF.

The chain uses TRBV7-9 and TRBJ1-4; a weak D match, TRBD1 (5 bases). The CDR3 is 17 residues long. Germline CDR1 reads SEHNR; CDR2 reads FQNEAQ (reference sequence). The germline V and J ends were trimmed by 3 bases and 8 bases, with 22 bases remaining between them. CDR3 sequence reads: CASSFPFRWGKSEKLFF. The CDR3 DNA sequence: TGTGCCAGCAGCTTTCCATTTCGGTGGGGCAAGTCCGAAAAACTGTTTTTT. Full variable domain (outside the CDR3, taken from reference TRBV7-9 and TRBJ1-4): DTGVSQNPRHKITKRGQNVTFRCDPISEHNRLYWYRQTLGQGPEFLTYFQNEAQLEKSRLLSDRFSAERPKGSFSTLEIQRTEQGDSAMYLCASSFPFRWGKSEKLFFGSGTQLSVL.

The genes are TRBV25-1 and TRBJ2-7; D call uncertain. V gave up 2 bases and J gave up 2 bases, with 7 bases separating them. Germline V gives CDR1 MGHDK, CDR2 SYGVNS. The CDR3 is 13 amino acids. CDR3 amino acids: CASSEAGAYEQYF. In DNA, the CDR3 is TGTGCCAGCAGTGAAGCCGGTGCCTACGAGCAGTACTTC.

This clone has just a few counts. This rearrangement joins TRBV7-8 to TRBJ2-1; 8 positions match TRBD1. V trimming: 7 bases; J trimming: 3 bases; junction bases outside the gene matches: 14. Looked up from germline, CDR1 is SGHVS and CDR2 is FQNEAQ. CDR3 length: 17 amino acids. CDR3 sequence: CASTHTLRGRDYNEQFF. DNA for the CDR3: TGTGCCAGCACACACACTCTCAGGGGGCGTGACTACAATGAGCAGTTCTTC. Full variable domain (remainder filled in from reference TRBV7-8 and TRBJ2-1): GAGVSQSPRYKVAKRGQDVALRCDPISGHVSLFWYQQALGQGPEFLTYFQNEAQLDKSGLPSDRFFAERPEGSVSTLKIQRTQQEDSAVYLCASTHTLRGRDYNEQFFGPGTRLTVL.

V gene TRBV19 combines with J gene TRBJ1-1; D is unresolved. The V gene lost 3 bases and the J gene lost 0 bases, with 20 bases spanning the gap. CDR1 is LNHDA and CDR2 is SQIVND in the germline V gene (reference sequence). The CDR3 covers 18 residues. Written as DNA, the CDR3 is TGTGCCAGTAGTATGGTTTTTAGGCGCGCAGCGATGAACACTGAAGCTTTCTTT. Translated, it gives CASSMVFRRAAMNTEAFF.